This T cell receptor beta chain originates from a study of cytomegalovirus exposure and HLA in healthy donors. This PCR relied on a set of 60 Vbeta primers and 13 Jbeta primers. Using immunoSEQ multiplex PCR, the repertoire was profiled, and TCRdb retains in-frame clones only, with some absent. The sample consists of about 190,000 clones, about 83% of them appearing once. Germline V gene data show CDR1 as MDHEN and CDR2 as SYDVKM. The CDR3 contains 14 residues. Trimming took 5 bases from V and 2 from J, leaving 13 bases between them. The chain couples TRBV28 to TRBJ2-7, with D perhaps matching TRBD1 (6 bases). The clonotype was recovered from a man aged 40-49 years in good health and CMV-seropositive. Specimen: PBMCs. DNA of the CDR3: TGTGCCAGCAGTCCGACAGGTTACCCCTACGAGCAGTACTTC. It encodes CASSPTGYPYEQYF.